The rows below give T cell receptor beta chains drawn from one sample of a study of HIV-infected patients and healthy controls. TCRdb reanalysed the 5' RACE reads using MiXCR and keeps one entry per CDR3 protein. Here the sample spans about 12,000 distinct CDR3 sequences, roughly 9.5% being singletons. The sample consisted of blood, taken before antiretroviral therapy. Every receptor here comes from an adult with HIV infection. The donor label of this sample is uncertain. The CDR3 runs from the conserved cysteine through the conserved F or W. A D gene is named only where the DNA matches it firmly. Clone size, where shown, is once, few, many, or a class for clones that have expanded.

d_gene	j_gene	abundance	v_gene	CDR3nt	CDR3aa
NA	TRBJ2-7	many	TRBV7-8	TGTGCCAGCAGCCTAACCCGGGAGGAGCAGTACTTC	CASSLTREEQYF
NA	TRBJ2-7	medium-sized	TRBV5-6	TGTGCCAGCAGCTTGGCGGCGCGAGCCGAGCAGTACTTC	CASSLAARAEQYF
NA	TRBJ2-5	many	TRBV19	TGTGCCAGTAGTATAGGAGGCGGAAAAGAGACCCAGTACTTC	CASSIGGGKETQYF
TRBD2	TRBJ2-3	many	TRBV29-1	TGCAGCTGCGGGAGGGGCGGAGGCACAGATACGCAGTATTTT	CSCGRGGGTDTQYF
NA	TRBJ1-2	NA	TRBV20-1	TGCAGTGCCACCGACAGCTACTATGGCTACACCTTC	CSATDSYYGYTF
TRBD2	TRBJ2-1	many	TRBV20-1	TGCAGTGCTAGCAGCCTAGCGGGATACAATGAGCAGTTCTTC	CSASSLAGYNEQFF
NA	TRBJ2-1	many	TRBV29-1	TGCAGCGTTGGGAGTGCGAAAGATGAGCAGTTCTTC	CSVGSAKDEQFF
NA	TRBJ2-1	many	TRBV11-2	TGTGCCAGCAGCTACCTTTTACTAGGGATCAGGAATGAGCAGTTCTTC	CASSYLLLGIRNEQFF
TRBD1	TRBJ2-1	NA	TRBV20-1	TGCAGTGCTTCACCTACAGGGGTCCATGAGCAGTTCTTC	CSASPTGVHEQFF
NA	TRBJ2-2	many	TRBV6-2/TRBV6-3	TGTGCCAGCATCCGGGACGGGGGCACCGGGGAGCTGTTTTTT	CASIRDGGTGELFF
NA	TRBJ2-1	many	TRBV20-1	TGCAGTGCCCCCATTTCTAGGCGGGATGAGCAGTTCTTC	CSAPISRRDEQFF
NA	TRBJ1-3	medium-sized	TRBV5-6	TGTGCCAGCAGCTTGGTGGAGGGGGCTGGAAACACCATATATTTT	CASSLVEGAGNTIYF
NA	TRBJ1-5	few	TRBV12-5	TGTGCTAGTGGTTCCTCGGGTCCGGGGGATCAGCCCCAGCATTTT	CASGSSGPGDQPQHF
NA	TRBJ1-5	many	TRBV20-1	TGCAGTGCATCAGATAGCGGGAATCAGCCCCAGCATTTT	CSASDSGNQPQHF
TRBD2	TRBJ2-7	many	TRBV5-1	TGCGCCAGCAGCGCGTCACTAGCGACGACGGCCTACGAGCAGTACTTC	CASSASLATTAYEQYF
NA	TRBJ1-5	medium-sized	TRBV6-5	TGTGCCAGCAGTTACCAGAATGGCAATCAGCCCCAGCATTTT	CASSYQNGNQPQHF
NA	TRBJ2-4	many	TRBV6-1	TGTGCCAGCAGTGAGGGCAAGGGGTCTGGCAAAAACATTCAGTACTTC	CASSEGKGSGKNIQYF
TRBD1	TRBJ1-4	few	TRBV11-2	TGTGCCAGCAGACGGACAGGGTTCGAAAAACTGTTTTTT	CASRRTGFEKLFF
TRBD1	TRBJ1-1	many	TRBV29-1	TGCAGCGTCCGACAGGGGGCCGGCACTGAAGCTTTCTTT	CSVRQGAGTEAFF
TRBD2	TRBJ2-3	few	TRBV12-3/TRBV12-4	TGTGCCAGCGGACTAGACTTCACAGATACGCAGTATTTT	CASGLDFTDTQYF
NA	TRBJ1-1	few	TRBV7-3	TGTGCCAGCAGCTTAAAGGGAACAGGCCCTACCGAAGCTTTCTTT	CASSLKGTGPTEAFF
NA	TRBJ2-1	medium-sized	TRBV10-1	TGCGCCAGCAGTGATGAGTTGGGATTGGAGAATGAGCAGTTCTTC	CASSDELGLENEQFF
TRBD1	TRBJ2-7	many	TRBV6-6	TGTGCCAGCAGTTACGATCAGGGGGCGCTTGGGCAGTACTTC	CASSYDQGALGQYF
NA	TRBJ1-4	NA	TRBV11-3	TGTGCCAGCAGCTTAACGTGGGGTGAAAAACTGTTTTTT	CASSLTWGEKLFF
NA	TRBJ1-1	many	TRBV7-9	TGTGCCAGCAGCTTAGTACAGAACACTGAAGCTTTCTTT	CASSLVQNTEAFF
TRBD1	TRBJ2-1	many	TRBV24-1	TGTGCCACCAGTGATTATGGACAGGGGGCGAATGAGCAGTTCTTC	CATSDYGQGANEQFF
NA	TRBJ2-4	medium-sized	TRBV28	TGTGCCAGCAGTTTAAGGGCCCGAAACATTCAGTACTTC	CASSLRARNIQYF
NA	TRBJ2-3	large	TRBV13	TGTGCCAGTGGCCCGGAAGGAGACACAGATACGCAGTATTTT	CASGPEGDTDTQYF
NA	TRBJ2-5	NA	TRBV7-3	TGTGCCAGCAGCAATGGAGGGAGAGAGACCCAGTACTTC	CASSNGGRETQYF
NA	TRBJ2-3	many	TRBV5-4	TGTGCCAGCAGGGCTAGCGAAGATACGCAGTATTTT	CASRASEDTQYF
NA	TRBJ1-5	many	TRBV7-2	TGTGCCAGCAGCTTAAGTAGGGGGGGCAGGTCGGGACAGCCCCAGCATTTT	CASSLSRGGRSGQPQHF
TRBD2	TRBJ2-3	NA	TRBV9	TGTGCCAGCAGCGTACCACTAGCGGGAGGCCCCACAGATACGCAGTATTTT	CASSVPLAGGPTDTQYF
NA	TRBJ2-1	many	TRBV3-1	TGTGCCAGCAGCCCCAAACAGAGGGCCGTCAATGAGCAGTTCTTC	CASSPKQRAVNEQFF
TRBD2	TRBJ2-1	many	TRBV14	TGTGCCAGCAGCCAAGAAATGGGAGCGGGACCCTCCTACAATGAGCAGTTCTTC	CASSQEMGAGPSYNEQFF
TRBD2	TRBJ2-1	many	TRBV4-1	TGCGCCAGCAGAGATTCTAGCGGCGTTCTGTTGAATGAGCAGTTCTTC	CASRDSSGVLLNEQFF
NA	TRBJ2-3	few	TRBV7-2	TGTGCCAGCAGCTTAGGTGCGGGGACTAGCACAGATACGCAGTATTTT	CASSLGAGTSTDTQYF
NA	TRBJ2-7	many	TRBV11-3	TGTGCCAGCAGCTCCGAGTCAGTCTCCTACGAGCAGTACTTC	CASSSESVSYEQYF